This TCR beta chain was sequenced during a study of blood T cell repertoires in COVID-19. Study-level information: There were acute and convalescent COVID-19 samples, and they came from the United States, Italy and Spain. PBMCs, B-cell-depleted T cells, or T cells were the source of the cDNA or gDNA that made up the material.

Authors' processing steps: Reference gene primer amplification in the assay estimated nucleated cell counts. Repertoires were generated with immunoSEQ multiplex PCR, while TCRdb's copy carries only in-frame clones and drops some. The D gene and trimming were derived from the DNA, and the V and J assignments and clone size from that table. The sample gives 110,000 to 150,000 clones, 80% of which show up once; approximately 3.6% is in the top ten. The germline gives CDR1 MGHDK, CDR2 SYGVNS. The ends were cut back, 3 bases at V and 2 bases at J, with 13 bases in the middle. CDR3 length equals 15 residues.

The sequence came from a man between 65 and 85 years old who had recovered from COVID-19. The sample consisted of peripheral blood. The chain is built from TRBV25-1 and TRBJ1-1; no clear D. The CDR3 DNA sequence: TGTGCCAGCAGTGAGACTCCCCCGGGAAACACTGAAGCTTTCTTT. It encodes CASSETPPGNTEAFF.